This T cell receptor (beta chain) is drawn from a study of OX40 agonist ivuxolimab in advanced cancers. Regarding the study in general: Ivuxolimab was a fully human IgG2 agonistic monoclonal antibody targeting the costimulatory receptor OX40 (CD134). Intravenous ivuxolimab was administered to patients every 2 weeks at six dose levels: 0.01, 0.1, 0.3, 1.5, 3 and 10 mg/kg. Among the approximately 50 dose-escalation patients, about 20 had hepatocellular carcinoma, approximately 15 melanoma, 9 renal cell carcinoma and 9 head and neck cancer. In the dose-escalation cohort, around four fifths of patients were male, and the mean age was around 60 years, with a range of roughly 23 to 85. Prior anti-PD-1, anti-PD-L1 or anti-CTLA-4 therapy was permitted, and checkpoint inhibitors had been received by around 40% of dose-escalation patients. Partial responses were achieved by three dose-escalation patients, of whom one had hepatocellular carcinoma and two had cutaneous melanoma. The purpose of peripheral TCRbeta sequencing was to test whether ivuxolimab changed TCR sequence diversity and led to clonal T-cell expansion. The paper reports the monotherapy dose-escalation portion (N = 52 patients) of the phase I ivuxolimab trial.

Notes on this clone: Its antigen remains unidentified. Within one base of it there is no much larger clone, and no base qualities were kept.

Genomic DNA was extracted from sorted cells for sequencing of the TCRbeta CDR3 region. The immunoSEQ Assay was used to sequence the TCRbeta CDR3 regions. The table comes from immuneACCESS by way of TCRdb, which keeps in-frame sequences with V and J called. Part of the clones is missing from these tables; in studies checked, under half for an unresolved V gene and the rest for unknown reasons. The sample table contains approximately 34,000 clones; only one count was recorded for nearly 90% of them. Clones ranked in the top ten supply roughly 53% of the sample. What the research found in general, with its limitations: In the 0.1-3.0 mg/kg groups, partial responders were among the patients with the lowest normalized peripheral clonal expansion, particularly in CD8+ T cells. Low levels of normalized T-cell clonal expansion were also shown by some nonresponding patients. Clonal expansion of both CD4+ and CD8+ blood T cells was observed from baseline to week 6 at doses 0.1 to 3.0 mg/kg. On average, CD8+ T cells showed more expanded clones than CD4+ T cells after ivuxolimab. The antigen specificity of the clonally expanded peripheral T cells was not determined.

V lost 6 bases and J lost 0 bases; the stretch between them is 6 bases long. From a lookup of the germline V gene, CDR1 and CDR2 are MNHEY and SVGAGI. From cysteine to phenylalanine, the CDR3 is 13 amino acids long. CDR3 DNA is the only sequence kept; it has 39 bases, read in frame from the first base. Patients with a history of autoimmune disease or receiving systemic immunosuppression were excluded from the trial. In every dose cohort, peripheral blood was drawn for TCR sequencing at baseline, cycle 4 day 1, and cycle 7 day 1. The samples were drawn from a first-in-human, open-label, multicenter phase I dose-escalation trial of ivuxolimab. Adults with locally advanced or metastatic melanoma, renal cell carcinoma, hepatocellular carcinoma or head and neck squamous cell carcinoma were enrolled in the trial. Before TCR sequencing, CD4+ and CD8+ T cells were separately sorted from peripheral blood.

This TCR came from an adult with an advanced solid tumor such as melanoma, head and neck, liver or kidney cancer. The sequencing here drew on CD4+ or CD8+ T cells sorted from blood, taken in a trial of the OX40 agonist ivuxolimab. The sequence links TRBV6-5 to TRBJ2-4, with the D segment identity uncertain. In nucleotides, the sequence is TGTGCCAGCAGAGGCATAGCCAAAAACATTCAGTACTTC. Its translation is CASRGIAKNIQYF.